This entry lists 23 T cell receptor beta chains sequenced from one sample in a study of blood T cell repertoires in COVID-19. Libraries were prepared by immunoSEQ multiplex PCR; TCRdb keeps only in-frame clonotypes and omits some of them. The table shows about 220,000 clones, with roughly 80% occurring only once. Sequencing was carried out using peripheral blood. Source of these receptors: a woman in her 30s who had recovered from COVID-19.

The chain has TRBV6-5 and TRBJ2-7; 7 nucleotides agree with TRBD1. The junction had 11 bases not matched to a gene; V was cut back by 9 bases and J by 0 bases. The CDR3 is made up of 15 amino acids. Germline V gene data show CDR1 as MNHEY and CDR2 as SVGAGI. In DNA form, the CDR3 reads TGTGCCAGTAGTCCTGTTTGGGACAGCTCCTACGAGCAGTACTTC. Its translation is CASSPVWDSSYEQYF.

This chain joins TRBV28 and TRBJ2-7; D is perhaps TRBD1 (6 bases). There are 17 residues in the CDR3. The V gene lost 6 bases and the J gene lost 0 bases, with 21 bases spanning the gap. Germline CDR1 reads MDHEN; CDR2 reads SYDVKM. CDR3 sequence (DNA): TGTGCCAGCAGACCCCAACCACAGGGTTTGAGCTCCTACGAGCAGTACTTC. Translated, it gives CASRPQPQGLSSYEQYF.

The rearrangement joins TRBV27 to TRBJ1-2, with D unresolved. The CDR3 is 11 amino acids. V was cut by 8 bases and J by 8 bases, with 12 bases left in between. Germline CDR1 MNHEY, CDR2 SMNVEV (reference sequence). The CDR3 DNA sequence: TGTGCCAGCCGCGGCGCTGGGGGCTACACCTTC. Protein: CASRGAGGYTF.

The chain has TRBV14 and TRBJ2-5, with TRBD2 matching over 7 bases. Germline V gene lookup returns CDR1 SGHDN and CDR2 FVKESK. Trimming took 1 base from V and 2 from J; bases not matched to a gene: 7. This CDR3 contains 16 residues. The CDR3 here is CASSQVAGETQETQYF. CDR3 bases: TGTGCCAGCAGCCAAGTTGCGGGAGAAACGCAAGAGACCCAGTACTTC. The whole variable domain, filled in from reference TRBV14 and TRBJ2-5, reads EAGVTQFPSHSVIEKGQTVTLRCDPISGHDNLYWYRRVMGKEIKFLLHFVKESKQDESGMPNNRFLAERTGGTYSTLKVQPAELEDSGVYFCASSQVAGETQETQYFGPGTRLLVL.

The V call is TRBV20-1, the J call TRBJ2-1; tentatively, D is TRBD1 (6 bases). CDR3 length: 11 residues. The germline V gene has CDR1 DFQATT and CDR2 SNEGSKA (reference sequence). V was trimmed by 1 base and J by 9 bases, leaving 7 bases between them. CDR3 sequence reads: CSARVGGEQFF. CDR3 bases: TGCAGTGCTAGAGTAGGGGGTGAGCAGTTCTTC.

This clone was observed a single time. This chain connects TRBV4-1 to TRBJ2-1, with 10 nucleotides matching TRBD2. V dropped 3 bases and J dropped 3; count of bases not matched to a gene: 5. The germline gives CDR1 MGHRA, CDR2 YSYEKL. This CDR3 region has 16 residues. The CDR3 sequence: CASSQIRLAGYNEQFF. The CDR3 DNA follows: TGCGCCAGCAGCCAGATAAGACTAGCGGGCTACAATGAGCAGTTCTTC.

In its sample, this clone was seen a few times. V gene TRBV7-9 combines with J gene TRBJ2-7; TRBD1 matches 8 bases. J was trimmed by 6 bases and V by 2 bases; bases with no gene match: 0. Germline lookup yields CDR1 SEHNR and CDR2 FQNEAQ (reference sequence). The length of the CDR3 is 12 residues. The CDR3 bases are TGTGCCAGCAGCTTAACAGGGGGCGAGCAGTACTTC. Its translation is CASSLTGGEQYF. Full variable domain (missing parts from reference TRBV7-9 and TRBJ2-7): DTGVSQNPRHKITKRGQNVTFRCDPISEHNRLYWYRQTLGQGPEFLTYFQNEAQLEKSRLLSDRFSAERPKGSFSTLEIQRTEQGDSAMYLCASSLTGGEQYFGPGTRLTVT.

V gene TRBV19 combines with J gene TRBJ2-3; 8 positions match TRBD1. The V segment lost 4 bases and the J segment 1 base; nucleotides outside the gene matches: 4. Per germline, CDR1 LNHDA and CDR2 SQIVND (reference sequence). CDR3 length equals 15 residues. This CDR3 is CASSRTRGRTDTQYF. CDR3 bases: TGTGCCAGTAGTAGGACCAGGGGGCGCACAGATACGCAGTATTTT.

This chain uses TRBV10-2 with TRBJ1-6, with TRBD1 as a possible D gene (5 bases). This CDR3 is 13 amino acids long. The ends were cut back, 5 bases at V and 4 bases at J, with 6 bases in the middle. In germline, CDR1 is WSHSY, CDR2 SAAADI. For the CDR3, the DNA is TGCGCCAGCAGTCAGGGATATAATTCACCCCTCCACTTT. It encodes CASSQGYNSPLHF.

V usage is TRBV30 and J usage is TRBJ2-5; possibly TRBD1 for D (6 bases). V was shortened by 0 bases and J by 1 base, with 9 bases between the two germline ends. The CDR3 runs 14 residues. Germline CDR1 is GTSNPN and CDR2 is SVGIG (reference sequence). The CDR3 bases are TGTGCCTGGAGTGTAGGACAGAGCCAAGAGACCCAGTACTTC. Its protein product is CAWSVGQSQETQYF.

V usage is TRBV3-1 (or the pseudogene TRBV3-2) and J usage is TRBJ2-2; D may be TRBD1 (6 bases). V shed 8 bases and J shed 2 bases, with 12 bases lying between them. From germline, CDR1 is LGHDT and CDR2 YNNKEL (reference sequence). The CDR3 totals 14 residues. CDR3 bases: TGTGCCAGCGGCCGTGGGGGCAACACCGGGGAGCTGTTTTTT. Protein product: CASGRGGNTGELFF.

This clone was detected only once. This chain links TRBV9 with TRBJ2-3; 10 nucleotides match TRBD2. The CDR3 runs to 20 residues. V lost 0 bases to trimming and J lost 1 base; unmatched junction nucleotides: 14. Germline lookup yields CDR1 SGDLS and CDR2 YYNGEE. In DNA, the CDR3 is TGTGCCAGCAGCGTAGCTACGGCTAGCGGGAGTATGAGTGGCACAGATACGCAGTATTTT. Translation gives CASSVATASGSMSGTDTQYF.

The chain carries TRBV4-2 and TRBJ1-2; the D gene is possibly TRBD1 (6 bases). V gave up 3 bases and J gave up 5 bases, with 22 bases separating them. The CDR3 extends over 17 amino acids. Germline assignment: CDR1 LGHNA and CDR2 YNFKEQ. CDR3 region: CASSQARGGTGFYGYTF. In DNA form, the CDR3 reads TGTGCCAGCAGCCAGGCCAGGGGAGGGACTGGGTTTTATGGCTACACCTTC.

V and J are TRBV5-1 and TRBJ2-1; TRBD2 is a possible D gene (6 bases). Trimming shortened V by 4 bases and J by 2 bases, and 13 bases separated the two germline ends. The CDR3 contains 15 residues. The V gene's germline CDR1 is SGHRS and CDR2 YFSETQ. CDR3 loop: CASSPAGVTYNEQFF. DNA for the CDR3: TGCGCCAGCAGCCCAGCGGGCGTTACCTACAATGAGCAGTTCTTC.

The rearrangement joins TRBV19 to TRBJ1-5, with 7 bases lining up with TRBD1. The germline CDR1 and CDR2 sequences are LNHDA and SQIVND (reference sequence). The CDR3 is 18 residues long. V trimming: 2 bases; J trimming: 7 bases; junction bases outside the gene matches: 17. CDR3 protein: CASSIPSFRGVEGQPQHF. The CDR3 bases are TGTGCCAGTAGTATACCCTCCTTCAGGGGGGTAGAGGGCCAGCCCCAGCATTTT.

The V call is TRBV6-6, the J call TRBJ1-1; D gene unclear. The CDR3 has 13 residues. The V and J ends lost 5 bases and 1 base respectively, with 8 bases between them. Per the germline V gene, CDR1 is MNHNY and CDR2 is SVGAGI (reference sequence). The CDR3 here is CASSTTRNTEAFF. In DNA, the CDR3 is TGTGCCAGCAGTACTACCAGGAACACTGAAGCTTTCTTT.

This CDR3 reads CASSLLVPENTEAFF. The CDR3, as DNA: TGTGCCAGCAGTTTATTAGTCCCCGAAAACACTGAAGCTTTCTTT. The chain combines TRBV28 with TRBJ1-1, with D hard to call. Germline CDR1 is MDHEN and CDR2 is SYDVKM. This CDR3 spans 15 amino acids. V was pared by 1 base and J by 2 bases, with 11 bases between.

The V call is TRBV24-1, the J call TRBJ1-5, with 7 bases aligning to TRBD1. CDR3 length: 15 residues. Germline V gives CDR1 KGHDR, CDR2 SFDVKD. J was trimmed by 5 bases and V by 3 bases; bases with no gene match: 6. The CDR3 region is CATSDVRQGDQPQHF. The CDR3 coding sequence is TGTGCCACCAGTGATGTAAGACAGGGTGATCAGCCCCAGCATTTT.

This rearrangement joins TRBV6-5 to TRBJ2-7; no clear D. V was clipped by 0 bases and J by 3 bases, with 9 bases between them. The CDR3 runs to 14 residues. Germline CDR1 is MNHEY and CDR2 is SVGAGI. This CDR3 is CASSYSYTGYEQYF. CDR3 sequence (DNA): TGTGCCAGCAGTTACTCGTATACGGGCTACGAGCAGTACTTC.

The V call is TRBV5-1, the J call TRBJ1-1; possible D gene TRBD1, 5 bases. CDR1 SGHRS and CDR2 YFSETQ come from the germline V gene. V lost 1 base and J lost 4, with 11 bases in between. The length of the CDR3 is 14 residues. CDR3 DNA: TGCGCCAGCAGCTTGAGACAGTTTGGCACTGAAGCTTTCTTT. Its translation is CASSLRQFGTEAFF.

This chain joins TRBV27 and TRBJ1-2, with TRBD1 matching 11 bases. With 1 base clipped from V and 1 base from J, the junction kept 2 bases outside the gene matches. The CDR3 extends over 16 amino acids. Germline values: CDR1 MNHEY, CDR2 SMNVEV (reference sequence). CDR3 residues: CASSLWGQGDNYGYTF. In DNA form, the CDR3 reads TGTGCCAGCAGTTTATGGGGACAGGGGGATAACTATGGCTACACCTTC.

The rearrangement uses TRBV12-3 or TRBV12-4 and TRBJ2-5, with D perhaps TRBD1 (6 bases). Trimming took 6 bases from V and 0 from J, leaving 8 bases between them. CDR3 length equals 13 residues. The CDR3 here is CASRRQDQETQYF. In DNA form, the CDR3 reads TGTGCCAGCAGACGACAGGACCAAGAGACCCAGTACTTC.

This chain connects TRBV5-4 to TRBJ2-2; 9 nucleotides align to TRBD2. With V trimmed by 1 base and J by 2 bases, 6 bases remained unmatched. This CDR3 has 17 amino acids. The germline gives CDR1 SGHNT, CDR2 YYREEE (reference sequence). The CDR3 DNA reads as TGTGCCAGCAGCTTGCTAGGACTAGCGCGAAACACCGGGGAGCTGTTTTTT. Protein product: CASSLLGLARNTGELFF. Using reference TRBV5-4 and TRBJ2-2 for the parts outside the CDR3, the full variable domain is ETGVTQSPTHLIKTRGQQVTLRCSSQSGHNTVSWYQQALGQGPQFIFQYYREEENGRGNFPPRFSGLQFPNYSSELNVNALELDDSALYLCASSLLGLARNTGELFFGEGSRLTVL.